This T cell receptor (beta chain) was profiled in a study of pediatric ulcerative colitis. As regards this clone: Its cognate antigen is unknown.

V was shortened by 5 bases and J by 1 base, with 14 bases between the two germline ends. Germline assignment: CDR1 SQVTM and CDR2 ANQGSEA. The CDR3 loop spans 14 amino acids. Up to 500,000 reads were sequenced per sample. This table comes from immunoSEQ multiplex PCR, and its TCRdb copy is limited to in-frame clones, with some not included. In the table there are over 35,000 clones, approximately 82% of which are singletons. Notes on the study in general: Repertoires came from total lymphocyte DNA, not specific subsets. Compared with controls, ulcerative colitis showed greater blood-rectum clone sharing. In rectum, acute severe colitis had expanded clones and less diversity.

The sequenced material came from blood. The rearrangement uses TRBV29-1 and TRBJ1-1, with no clear D. The receptor's source is a girl between 5 and 17 years old with moderate ulcerative colitis. The CDR3 DNA follows: TGCAGCGTTAAGGGTAGGGAGCAGAACACTGAAGCTTTCTTT. Encoded protein: CSVKGREQNTEAFF.